This passage covers 32 T cell receptor beta chains from one sample sequenced in a study of blood T cell repertoires in COVID-19. Sequenced by immunoSEQ multiplex PCR; TCRdb stores in-frame clones only, minus some. The sample holds approximately 76,000 clones, 70% to 80% seen once. The source material was peripheral blood. The source is a woman between 65 and 79 years old with acute or convalescent COVID-19.

The chain carries TRBV5-1 and TRBJ2-7; 8 bases line up with TRBD2. J lost 8 bases, V lost 0 bases, and 10 bases had no gene match. CDR1 and CDR2 from the germline V gene are SGHRS and YFSETQ. The CDR3 spans 15 residues. In nucleotides, the CDR3 is TGCGCCAGCAGCTTGGTAGCGGGAAGTTCTACGCAGCAGTACTTC. It codes for CASSLVAGSSTQQYF.

This chain connects TRBV7-9 to TRBJ2-5; weak D call: TRBD2 (6 bases). Trimming removed 3 bases at V and 6 bases at J, with 8 bases between. The CDR3 loop spans 12 amino acids. CDR1 and CDR2 from the germline V gene are SEHNR and FQNEAQ (reference sequence). CDR3 sequence reads: CASSFGGKTQYF. The CDR3 DNA reads as TGTGCCAGCAGCTTCGGGGGTAAGACCCAGTACTTC.

The V call is TRBV3-1 (or the pseudogene TRBV3-2), the J call TRBJ1-1; possibly TRBD1 for D (5 bases). This CDR3 spans 13 amino acids. V was shortened by 4 bases and J by 2 bases, with 8 bases between the two germline ends. The germline V gene has CDR1 LGHDT and CDR2 YNNKEL (reference sequence). CDR3 DNA sequence: TGTGCCAGCAGCCCGACAGATAACACTGAAGCTTTCTTT. It is translated as CASSPTDNTEAFF.

Turning to this clone: This specimen includes other DNA sequences encoding the same CDR3. The chain carries TRBV19 and TRBJ2-5, with D maybe TRBD2 (5 bases). The germline CDR1 and CDR2 sequences are LNHDA and SQIVND (reference sequence). The V and J ends lost 1 base and 5 bases respectively, with 11 bases between them. The CDR3 sequence is 14 residues long. The CDR3 DNA reads as TGTGCCAGTAGTATAGGTGGGAGTGGGGAGACCCAGTACTTC. It specifies CASSIGGSGETQYF.

This clone was found a few times. The chain recombines TRBV30 with TRBJ2-7; 9 bases are a match to TRBD1. This CDR3 contains 13 residues. Looked up from germline, CDR1 is GTSNPN and CDR2 is SVGIG (reference sequence). The V and J ends lost 4 bases and 6 bases, in that order; junction bases with no gene match: 7. Written as DNA, the CDR3 is TGTGCCTGGAATAAGGGACAGGGTGGCGAGCAGTACTTC. The encoded protein is CAWNKGQGGEQYF. Together with reference TRBV30 and TRBJ2-7, the CDR3 gives the full variable domain: SQTIHQWPATLVQPVGSPLSLECTVEGTSNPNLYWYRQAAGRGLQLLFYSVGIGQISSEVPQNLSASRPQDRQFILSSKKLLLSDSGFYLCAWNKGQGGEQYFGPGTRLTVT.

This clone was picked up a small number of times. The V gene is TRBV4-1, the J gene TRBJ2-7; no clear D gene. Germline CDR1 reads MGHRA; CDR2 reads YSYEKL. This CDR3 region has 15 residues. Trimming took 4 bases from V and 3 from J, leaving 16 bases between them. The CDR3 region is CASSLITGAGYEQYF. For the CDR3, the DNA is TGCGCCAGCAGCCTTATAACGGGTGCTGGCTACGAGCAGTACTTC.

This clone was recorded a few times. V and J are TRBV28 and TRBJ1-5; 9 bases match TRBD1. Germline V gene data show CDR1 as MDHEN and CDR2 as SYDVKM. This CDR3 region has 15 residues. With V trimmed by 7 bases and J by 8 bases, 12 bases remained unmatched. The CDR3 DNA sequence: TGTGCCAGCACCCCCCGGGACAGGGCTTATGAGCCCCAGCATTTT. Residues: CASTPRDRAYEPQHF.

This clone is a singleton in its sample. The rearrangement uses TRBV11-1 and TRBJ2-1; the match to TRBD2 covers 7 bases. Germline trimming cut 0 bases from V and 10 bases from J; bases unmatched to any gene: 6. CDR1 and CDR2 from the germline V gene are SGHAT and FQDESV (reference sequence). This CDR3 is built from 14 residues. CDR3: CASSLAEAGVEQFF. The CDR3 coding sequence is TGTGCCAGCAGCTTAGCGGAGGCGGGGGTAGAGCAGTTCTTC.

The rearrangement links TRBV30 to TRBJ2-2, with a possible D match to TRBD1 (6 bases). Looked up from germline, CDR1 is GTSNPN and CDR2 is SVGIG (reference sequence). This CDR3 region has 17 residues. Trimming left V 3 bases short and J 0 bases short, with 17 bases between. The CDR3 coding sequence is TGTGCCTGGAGAACCGGCCAGGGGTCCTCGAACACCGGGGAGCTGTTTTTT. Translating gives CAWRTGQGSSNTGELFF.

The genes are TRBV5-4 and TRBJ1-2, with D unclear. The CDR3 consists of 15 residues. In germline, CDR1 is SGHNT, CDR2 YYREEE (reference sequence). The V end was cut by 5 bases, the J end by 4 bases, with 18 bases between. The CDR3 reads CASRPGKGFAYGYTF. CDR3 DNA sequence: TGTGCCAGCAGGCCCGGGAAAGGGTTCGCCTATGGCTACACCTTC.

The chain is built from TRBV30 and TRBJ1-3, with D unresolved. Trimming shortened V by 2 bases and J by 2 bases, and 10 bases separated the two germline ends. Germline V gene sequence: CDR1 GTSNPN, CDR2 SVGIG (reference sequence). There are 14 residues in the CDR3. CDR3 region: CAWSTMRAGNTIYF. In DNA form, the CDR3 reads TGTGCCTGGAGTACGATGAGGGCTGGAAACACCATATATTTT.

This chain joins TRBV6-2 or TRBV6-3 and TRBJ1-2; TRBD1 matches 8 bases. The length of the CDR3 is 15 residues. Germline values: CDR1 MNHEY, CDR2 SVGEGT. V trimming: 4 bases; J trimming: 4 bases; junction bases outside the gene matches: 8. Here the CDR3 DNA reads TGTGCCAGCAGTTTCCTGACAGGGGAGGTCTATGGCTACACCTTC. Residues: CASSFLTGEVYGYTF.

There are a few counts of this clone. The chain joins TRBV6-2 or TRBV6-3 to TRBJ2-4; 8 positions agree with TRBD1. V shed 4 bases and J 8 bases; nucleotides not matched to a gene: 7. Per the germline V gene, CDR1 is MNHEY and CDR2 is SVGEGT. The length of the CDR3 is 14 residues. The CDR3 sequence: CASSLTGVAHIQYF. The CDR3, as DNA: TGTGCCAGCAGTTTGACAGGGGTTGCGCACATTCAGTACTTC.

CDR3 nucleotides: TGCGCCAGCAGCCTCGACGTAACCGACACTGGAAACACCATATATTTT. It codes for CASSLDVTDTGNTIYF. This chain uses TRBV5-1 with TRBJ1-3; no reliable D call. Per the germline V gene, CDR1 is SGHRS and CDR2 is YFSETQ. The ends were cut back, 4 bases at V and 2 bases at J, with 16 bases in the middle. The CDR3 runs 16 residues.

The chain employs TRBV29-1 and TRBJ1-2; D is uncertain. This CDR3 comprises 14 residues. Germline CDR1 reads SQVTM; CDR2 reads ANQGSEA. V was cut by 7 bases and J by 0 bases, with 15 bases left in between. CDR3 residues: CSGAGSSTNYGYTF. The DNA for the CDR3 is TGCAGCGGTGCGGGGAGCTCAACTAACTATGGCTACACCTTC.

The J gene is TRBJ1-5, the V gene TRBV4-2, with 9 nucleotides matching TRBD1. V gave up 2 bases and J gave up 10 bases; unmatched junction bases: 3. Germline CDR1 reads LGHNA; CDR2 reads YNFKEQ. This CDR3 has 13 amino acids. The CDR3 here is CASSQNRGLPQHF. The CDR3 DNA reads TGTGCCAGCAGCCAAAACAGGGGGCTTCCCCAGCATTTT.

This clone was found a few times. The chain couples TRBV5-8 to TRBJ2-1; a weak D match, TRBD1 (6 bases). Germline assignment: CDR1 SGHTS and CDR2 YDEGEE. V gave up 3 bases and J gave up 0 bases, with 10 bases separating them. CDR3 length: 15 amino acids. This CDR3 reads CASSSGTLSYNEQFF. The CDR3 DNA reads TGTGCCAGCAGCTCAGGGACACTCTCCTACAATGAGCAGTTCTTC. Drawing the rest from reference TRBV5-8 and TRBJ2-1, the complete variable domain is EAGVTQSPTHLIKTRGQQATLRCSPISGHTSVYWYQQALGLGLQFLLWYDEGEERNRGNFPPRFSGRQFPNYSSELNVNALELEDSALYLCASSSGTLSYNEQFFGPGTRLTVL.

The J gene is TRBJ1-3, the V gene TRBV28, with D maybe TRBD1 (5 bases). Trimming cost V 3 bases and J 7 bases, with 10 bases left between them. There are 13 residues in the CDR3. The germline V gene encodes CDR1 MDHEN and CDR2 SYDVKM. The DNA of the CDR3 is TGTGCCAGCAGTTTGGGGGGGTGGAACACCATATATTTT. This codes for CASSLGGWNTIYF.

This clone was observed a few times. The chain carries TRBV9 and TRBJ1-6; possible D gene TRBD1, 6 bases. Trimming removed 4 bases at V and 7 bases at J, with 15 bases between. The CDR3 is 15 residues long. The germline V gene encodes CDR1 SGDLS and CDR2 YYNGEE. The CDR3 reads CASSLNREGNSPLHF. The DNA for the CDR3 is TGTGCCAGCAGCCTAAACAGGGAAGGAAATTCACCCCTCCACTTT.

This clone was detected many times. V gene TRBV29-1 combines with J gene TRBJ2-7; 11 bases fit TRBD2. Trimming at V came to 6 bases and at J to 2 bases, leaving 3 bases not matched to a gene. The CDR3 length is 13 residues. Per germline, CDR1 SQVTM and CDR2 ANQGSEA. The CDR3 protein is CSVDSGRAYEQYF. CDR3 DNA: TGCAGCGTCGATAGCGGGAGGGCCTACGAGCAGTACTTC.

The CDR3 spells CASSPGVGNTEYEQYF. In nucleotides, the CDR3 is TGTGCCAGCAGCCCCGGTGTCGGGAACACGGAGTACGAGCAGTACTTC. V and J are TRBV9 and TRBJ2-7; a weak D match, TRBD2 (5 bases). Trimming shortened V by 4 bases and J by 4 bases, and 21 bases separated the two germline ends. The CDR3 has 16 residues. In germline, CDR1 is SGDLS, CDR2 YYNGEE.

V gene TRBV7-9 combines with J gene TRBJ2-3, with 10 bases aligning to TRBD2. There are 15 residues in the CDR3. V dropped 5 bases and J dropped 6; count of bases not matched to a gene: 8. Germline V lookup: CDR1 SEHNR, CDR2 FQNEAQ (reference sequence). The CDR3 region has the DNA TGTGCCAGCAGCGCCGCTAGCGGGAGTCTCGATACGCAGTATTTT. Its translation: CASSAASGSLDTQYF. Full variable domain (missing parts from reference TRBV7-9 and TRBJ2-3): DTGVSQNPRHKITKRGQNVTFRCDPISEHNRLYWYRQTLGQGPEFLTYFQNEAQLEKSRLLSDRFSAERPKGSFSTLEIQRTEQGDSAMYLCASSAASGSLDTQYFGPGTRLTVL.

This chain joins TRBV15 and TRBJ1-5; D call uncertain. From germline, CDR1 is LNHNV and CDR2 YYDKDF (reference sequence). Trimming shortened V by 3 bases and J by 7 bases, and 7 bases separated the two germline ends. The CDR3 runs 12 residues. CDR3 DNA sequence: TGTGCCACCAGCAGCGTAGAGCAGCCCCAGCATTTT. It translates to CATSSVEQPQHF.

This clone was detected only once. This chain links TRBV2 with TRBJ1-2; 8 nucleotides agree with TRBD1. This CDR3 comprises 15 residues. CDR1 is SNHLY and CDR2 is FYNNEI in the germline V gene. The trim removed 6 bases at V and 2 bases at J, leaving 8 bases unmatched. Here the CDR3 DNA reads TGTGCCAGCAGCTACCAGGGACAGGAGAACTATGGCTACACCTTC. Translation gives CASSYQGQENYGYTF.

The genes are TRBV6-6 and TRBJ2-2, with D unresolved. The V end was cut by 6 bases, the J end by 2 bases, with 7 bases between. The CDR3 extends over 13 amino acids. Germline V gene sequence: CDR1 MNHNY, CDR2 SVGAGI (reference sequence). This CDR3 is CASRRTNTGELFF. CDR3 nucleotides: TGTGCCAGCAGGCGTACCAACACCGGGGAGCTGTTTTTT.

This rearrangement joins TRBV6-1 to TRBJ1-6; a weak D match, TRBD1 (5 bases). The germline gives CDR1 MNHNS, CDR2 SASEGT. This CDR3 has 15 amino acids. V was clipped by 2 bases and J by 9 bases, with 14 bases between them. The CDR3 region is CASSESNSGRSPLHF. DNA for the CDR3: TGTGCCAGCAGTGAAAGTAACTCAGGGCGTTCACCCCTCCACTTT.

This chain uses TRBV3-1 (or the pseudogene TRBV3-2) with TRBJ1-2, with D hard to call. Germline V CDR1 and CDR2: LGHDT, YNNKEL (reference sequence). Trimming stripped 1 base from V and 9 bases from J, with 12 bases between. The CDR3 covers 13 residues. The CDR3, as DNA: TGTGCCAGCAGCCAAGGGGCCCTCGTAAGCTACACCTTC. It encodes CASSQGALVSYTF.

V is TRBV24-1 and J is TRBJ2-6, with D perhaps matching TRBD1 (6 bases). V lost 4 bases and J lost 4, with 13 bases in between. There are 16 residues in the CDR3. CDR1 is KGHDR, CDR2 SFDVKD, per germline. CDR3 sequence reads: CATSDPGVGGANVLTF. CDR3 nucleotides: TGTGCCACCAGTGACCCAGGGGTAGGGGGGGCCAACGTCCTGACTTTC.

The gene calls are TRBV27 and TRBJ2-7; weak D call: TRBD1 (6 bases). The ends were cut back, 9 bases at V and 1 base at J, with 16 bases in the middle. CDR1 and CDR2 from the germline V gene are MNHEY and SMNVEV (reference sequence). The CDR3 sequence is 14 residues long. This chain's CDR3 is CASRFRDTSYEQYF. The DNA of the CDR3 is TGTGCCAGTCGATTCCGGGACACATCCTACGAGCAGTACTTC.

This sequence joins TRBV5-6 and TRBJ1-1, with D tentatively TRBD1 (5 bases). There are 14 residues in the CDR3. The germline CDR1 and CDR2 sequences are SGHDT and YYEEEE. Trimming stripped 5 bases from V and 5 bases from J, with 16 bases between. The CDR3 loop reads CASSPTGGNTEAFF. The CDR3 nucleotides are TGTGCCAGCAGTCCCACGGGGGGAAATACTGAAGCTTTCTTT.

This rearrangement joins TRBV5-5 to TRBJ2-1; a possible D gene is TRBD1 (5 bases). With 0 bases removed from V and 8 bases from J, the gap between germline ends came to 12 bases. The germline V gene has CDR1 SGHKS and CDR2 YYEKEE (reference sequence). CDR3 size: 14 residues. CDR3 sequence reads: CASSLVRGTDEQFF. The CDR3 DNA sequence: TGTGCCAGCAGCTTGGTAAGGGGTACGGATGAGCAGTTCTTC.

J is TRBJ2-2 and V is TRBV7-9; tentatively, D is TRBD2 (6 bases). From germline, CDR1 is SEHNR and CDR2 FQNEAQ (reference sequence). CDR3 length equals 14 residues. V shed 5 bases and J shed 1 base, with 8 bases lying between them. This CDR3 reads CASSLGLNTGELFF. The CDR3 coding sequence is TGTGCCAGCAGCCTGGGACTGAACACCGGGGAGCTGTTTTTT.